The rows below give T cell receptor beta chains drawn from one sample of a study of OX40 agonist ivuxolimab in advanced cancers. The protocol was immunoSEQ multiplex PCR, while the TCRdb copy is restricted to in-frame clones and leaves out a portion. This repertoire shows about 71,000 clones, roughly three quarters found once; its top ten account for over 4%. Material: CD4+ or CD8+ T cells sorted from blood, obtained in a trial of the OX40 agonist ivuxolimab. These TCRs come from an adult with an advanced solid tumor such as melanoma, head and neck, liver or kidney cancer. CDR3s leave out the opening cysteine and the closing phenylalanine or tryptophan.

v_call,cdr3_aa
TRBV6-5,ASSSPGQGAYEQY
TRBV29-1,SVEDLSPPAGNYGYT
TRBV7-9,ASSPRGEKLF
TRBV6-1,ASSERGQGVEKLF
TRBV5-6,ASSLKAGPNQPQH
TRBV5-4,ASSDPSGSYNEQF
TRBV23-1,ASSQAHKGFNQPQH
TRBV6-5,ASREAGTENTEAF
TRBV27,ASSLRQGASTNRGYT
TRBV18,ASSPGTVNQPQH
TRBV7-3,ASSFVGYNEQF
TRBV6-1,ASSEFGRAASPLH
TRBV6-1,ASSERQGANYGYT
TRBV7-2,ASSLVYGYEQY
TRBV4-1,ASSQAPGTSGSYEQY
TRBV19,ASSGRSDRGEDTQY